This is a list of T cell receptor beta chains from one sample in a study of identifying expanded T cells in peripheral blood. Sequencing was performed with immunoSEQ multiplex PCR; in TCRdb, only in-frame clones are kept and a portion is missing. The table has fewer than 60,000 clones, less than 85% seen once. The specimen was blood. All receptors come from a person aged 18 to 70 in good health. The CDR3 runs from the conserved cysteine through the conserved F or W. The D gene is left open where the match is weak. Clone size is shown for a subset of rows, as once, few, many or a class of expanded clone.

>NA|TRBJ2-2|NA|TRBV27
TGTGCCAGCAGCCCAAATTTACCCCGGGAGCTGTTTTTT
CASSPNLPRELFF
>NA|TRBJ2-3|once|TRBV29-1
TGCAGCGTTGCTGGGGCCGGTTACACAGATACGCAGTATTTT
CSVAGAGYTDTQYF
>TRBD1|TRBJ1-3|NA|TRBV6-6
TGTGCCAGCAGTTTTGACAGGGTCAGAAACACCATATATTTT
CASSFDRVRNTIYF
>NA|TRBJ1-5|NA|TRBV7-2
TGTGCCAGCAGCTCCGGGACACTTGAGCCCCAGCATTTT
CASSSGTLEPQHF
>NA|TRBJ1-3|NA|TRBV11-2
TGTGCCAGCAGCACGGACCTCTCTGGAAACACCATATATTTT
CASSTDLSGNTIYF
>TRBD1|TRBJ2-1|NA|TRBV18
TGTGCCAGCTCTTCCGGGACAGGGGGGTCCTACAATGAGCAGTTCTTC
CASSSGTGGSYNEQFF
>NA|TRBJ2-1|NA|TRBV9
TGTGCCAGCAGCCTACTGCCGGGGTGGCGGGGGCCCAGGGAGCAGTTCTTC
CASSLLPGWRGPREQFF
>NA|TRBJ1-6|NA|TRBV6-1
TGTGCCAGCACTCCCGCTGATACCTATAATTCACCCCTCCACTTT
CASTPADTYNSPLHF
>NA|TRBJ2-7|few|TRBV18
TGTGCCAGCTCGGACCAGGGGTACGAGCAGTACTTC
CASSDQGYEQYF
>NA|TRBJ2-3|NA|TRBV10-2
TGCGCCAGCAGTGAGTTAGATACGCAGTATTTT
CASSELDTQYF
>TRBD1|TRBJ1-1|NA|TRBV18
TGTGCCAGCTCACTACAGGGGATTGACACTGAAGCTTTCTTT
CASSLQGIDTEAFF
>TRBD2|TRBJ2-1|NA|TRBV27
TGTGCCACTTATTTAGCGGGGGCCCGTAGGAGGAATGAGCAGTTCTTC
CATYLAGARRRNEQFF
>TRBD1|TRBJ2-5|few|TRBV29-1
TGCAGCGAGAAACAGGGGGCAGGGGAGACCCAGTACTTC
CSEKQGAGETQYF
>TRBD2|TRBJ2-3|NA|TRBV11-3
TGTGCCAGCAGCACCGGGACTAGCGGGAGTACGCAGTATTTT
CASSTGTSGSTQYF
>NA|TRBJ2-1|NA|TRBV19
TGTGCCAGTACAGGGAACCCCTACAATGAGCAGTTCTTC
CASTGNPYNEQFF
>TRBD2|TRBJ2-2|NA|TRBV11-3
TGTGCCAGCAGCTCTAGCGGGCTCGGGGAGCTGTTTTTT
CASSSSGLGELFF
>TRBD2|TRBJ2-7|NA|TRBV5-1
TGCGCCAGCAGCCTGGCGGGACTAGCGGGCCTTTTGGACGAGCAGTACTTC
CASSLAGLAGLLDEQYF
>TRBD2|TRBJ2-7|NA|TRBV10-3
TGTGCCATCAGCCCAAGGACTAGCGGCTTCTACGAGCAGTACTTC
CAISPRTSGFYEQYF
>TRBD1|TRBJ2-6|NA|TRBV7-9
TGTGCCAGCAGCTCCCAGGGGGCTCCTGGGGCCAACGTCCTGACTTTC
CASSSQGAPGANVLTF
>TRBD1|TRBJ2-6|NA|TRBV19
TGTGCCAGTAGCCTGACAGGGGCTGGGGCCAACGTCCTGACTTTC
CASSLTGAGANVLTF
>NA|TRBJ1-1|NA|TRBV5-1
TGCGCCAGCATAGGACTGAACACTGAAGCTTTCTTT
CASIGLNTEAFF
>NA|TRBJ1-2|once|TRBV5-4
TGTGCCAGCACCCCGGAAGGGACCGGCTATGGCTACACCTTC
CASTPEGTGYGYTF
>NA|TRBJ1-3|NA|TRBV5-5
TGTGCCAGCAGCTTGTCAGGGCAACCTGGAAACACCATATATTTT
CASSLSGQPGNTIYF
>NA|TRBJ1-4|NA|TRBV7-9
TGTGCCAGCAGCCCAGCAGGTGCAACTAATGAAAAACTGTTTTTT
CASSPAGATNEKLFF
>NA|TRBJ2-5|NA|TRBV18
TGTGCCAGCTCACCCCTTGGGGAGACCCAGTACTTC
CASSPLGETQYF
>NA|TRBJ2-1|NA|TRBV7-9
TGTGCCAGCAGCTTAGGTCGGGCCCCCTACAATGAGCAGTTCTTC
CASSLGRAPYNEQFF
>NA|TRBJ2-7|NA|TRBV7-2
TGTGCCAGCAGCTTCAGTAGCGGCAAACCGGCCTACGAGCAGTACTTC
CASSFSSGKPAYEQYF
>TRBD1|TRBJ1-2|NA|TRBV29-1
TGCAGCCCACTTTCGGGACAGGGAAATGGCTACACCTTC
CSPLSGQGNGYTF
>TRBD2|TRBJ2-5|NA|TRBV30
TGTGCCTGGACGGTCGGGACTAGGGAACAAGAGACCCAGTACTTC
CAWTVGTREQETQYF
>NA|TRBJ1-1|NA|TRBV4-1
TGCGCCAGCAGCCCCCCTCGAGGGTTCACTGAAGCTTTCTTT
CASSPPRGFTEAFF
>NA|TRBJ2-6|NA|TRBV25-1
TGTGCCAGCAGTGGCAGGGTTGGGGCCAACGTCCTGACTTTC
CASSGRVGANVLTF
>NA|TRBJ1-2|NA|TRBV6-5
TGTGCCAGCAGTTACGATACAGCTAACTATGGCTACACCTTC
CASSYDTANYGYTF
>NA|TRBJ1-2|once|TRBV14
TGTGCCAGCAGCCCCTCGTACAGGGCCGTGGGCTACACCTTC
CASSPSYRAVGYTF
>NA|TRBJ1-2|few|TRBV27
TGTGCCAGCAGTTTATTTCCTCAGACGGGGAACTATGGCTACACCTTC
CASSLFPQTGNYGYTF
>NA|TRBJ2-7|NA|TRBV5-6
TGTGCCAGCAGCTTGGGTAGAGCAGTTTACGAGCAGTACTTC
CASSLGRAVYEQYF
>NA|TRBJ1-1|NA|TRBV19
TGTGCCAGTAGTATTTCAACGACGGGGGGAAACACTGAAGCTTTCTTT
CASSISTTGGNTEAFF
>NA|TRBJ1-1|NA|TRBV6-5
TGTGCCAGCACCCGGCGGGGAGACACTGAAGCTTTCTTT
CASTRRGDTEAFF
>TRBD1|TRBJ1-2|once|TRBV6-5
TGTGCCACCATTCGGGTTACAGGGGGCCAGGGTGGCTACACCTTC
CATIRVTGGQGGYTF
>NA|TRBJ1-1|NA|TRBV30
TGTGCCTGGAGTGTTCACGTGAACACTGAAGCTTTCTTT
CAWSVHVNTEAFF
>NA|TRBJ1-1|NA|TRBV15
TGTGCCACCAGCAGAGCTCGAGGTGGGGGGCCTGAAGCTTTCTTT
CATSRARGGGPEAFF
>NA|TRBJ2-5|NA|TRBV5-6
TGTGCCAGCAGCTGGACTGGGGAAGAGACCCAGTACTTC
CASSWTGEETQYF
>NA|TRBJ2-1|once|TRBV2
TGTGCCAGCAAGGCAGCCTCTTACAATGAGCAGTTCTTC
CASKAASYNEQFF